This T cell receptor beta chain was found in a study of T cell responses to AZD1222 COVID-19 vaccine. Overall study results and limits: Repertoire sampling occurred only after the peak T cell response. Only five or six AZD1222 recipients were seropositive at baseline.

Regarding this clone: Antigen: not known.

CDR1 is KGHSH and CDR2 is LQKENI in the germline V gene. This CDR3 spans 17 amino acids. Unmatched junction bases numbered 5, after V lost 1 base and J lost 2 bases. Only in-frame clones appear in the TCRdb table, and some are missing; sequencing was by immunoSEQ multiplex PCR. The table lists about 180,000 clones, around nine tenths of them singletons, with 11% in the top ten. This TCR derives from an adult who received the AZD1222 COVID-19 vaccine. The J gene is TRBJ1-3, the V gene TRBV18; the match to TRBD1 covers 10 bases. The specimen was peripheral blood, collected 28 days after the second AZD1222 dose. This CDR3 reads CASSPLSGQGAGNTIYF. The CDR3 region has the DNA TGTGCCAGCTCACCACTCTCCGGACAGGGGGCTGGAAACACCATATATTTT.